Following are 11 T cell receptor beta chains from one sample sequenced in a study of shared clonotypes between healthy human individuals. Clones were read by immunoSEQ multiplex PCR, and TCRdb kept only the in-frame ones, dropping some. The sample lists around 620,000 clones, 95% occurring once. Naive CD8 cells comprised CD45RO-negative, CCR7-positively selected cells, excluding terminally differentiated effector memory CD45RA+ cells. Material for sequencing was naive CD8+ T cells sorted from blood. The origin of the receptors is a woman aged 25-40 years in good health.

This clone appeared a single time. The chain recombines TRBV2 with TRBJ2-2; 8 bases line up with TRBD2. The CDR3 consists of 14 residues. The trim removed 10 bases at V and 0 bases at J, leaving 4 bases unmatched. The germline V gene encodes CDR1 SNHLY and CDR2 FYNNEI. In nucleotides, the CDR3 is TGTGCCACCGAGCGGGAGTCGAACACCGGGGAGCTGTTTTTT. It codes for CATERESNTGELFF.

As regards this clone: This CDR3 is also generated by other DNA sequences in the sample. The V gene is TRBV4-2, the J gene TRBJ2-3; D remains ambiguous. Trimming took off 1 base at V and 4 bases at J, with 3 bases between the two ends. Germline CDR1 is LGHNA and CDR2 is YNFKEQ. The CDR3 sequence is 12 residues long. CDR3: CASSQGPDTQYF. CDR3 bases: TGTGCCAGCAGCCAAGGGCCAGATACGCAGTATTTT.

Concerning this clone: The same CDR3 also results from other DNA sequences found in this sample. V is TRBV27 and J is TRBJ1-2, with 9 bases lining up with TRBD1. Trimming at V came to 6 bases and at J to 2 bases, leaving 4 bases not matched to a gene. CDR1 and CDR2 (germline): MNHEY, SMNVEV (reference sequence). The CDR3 covers 14 residues. CDR3 residues: CASSLGTGNYGYTF. The CDR3, as DNA: TGTGCCAGCAGCCTTGGGACAGGGAACTATGGCTACACCTTC.

Of note for this clone: Different DNA sequences within this sample yield the same CDR3. The chain recombines TRBV27 with TRBJ2-1; D gene unclear. Trimming took 2 bases from V and 7 from J, leaving 3 bases between them. The CDR3 loop spans 11 amino acids. Per germline, CDR1 MNHEY and CDR2 SMNVEV (reference sequence). The CDR3 nucleotides are TGTGCCAGCAGTTTAGGAAATGAGCAGTTCTTC. The encoded protein is CASSLGNEQFF.

J is TRBJ2-4 and V is TRBV19; 12 bases are shared with TRBD1. CDR3 length equals 16 residues. Per the germline V gene, CDR1 is LNHDA and CDR2 is SQIVND (reference sequence). Trimming at V came to 0 bases and at J to 6 bases, leaving 3 bases not matched to a gene. The CDR3 DNA reads TGTGCCAGTAGTATAGAGGGACAGGGGGCAAGAAACATTCAGTACTTC. The encoded protein is CASSIEGQGARNIQYF. Supplemented by reference TRBV19 and TRBJ2-4, the full variable domain reads DGGITQSPKYLFRKEGQNVTLSCEQNLNHDAMYWYRQDPGQGLRLIYYSQIVNDFQKGDIAEGYSVSREKKESFPLTVTSAQKNPTAFYLCASSIEGQGARNIQYFGAGTRLSVL.

V and J are TRBV4-1 and TRBJ2-1; D call uncertain. This CDR3 is 15 amino acids long. The V end was cut by 1 base, the J end by 7 bases, with 14 bases between. Germline V gene sequence: CDR1 MGHRA, CDR2 YSYEKL. The CDR3 region is CASSQVPYTANEQFF. Here the CDR3 DNA reads TGCGCCAGCAGCCAAGTGCCCTATACGGCGAATGAGCAGTTCTTC.

This clone has only a few counts. The genes are TRBV7-9 and TRBJ2-7, with D possibly TRBD2 on 5 matching bases. The germline CDR1 and CDR2 sequences are SEHNR and FQNEAQ (reference sequence). V was trimmed by 8 bases and J by 5 bases, leaving 10 bases between them. This CDR3 contains 11 residues. The CDR3 here is CASGSGNEQYF. CDR3 nucleotides: TGTGCCAGCGGGAGCGGAAACGAGCAGTACTTC.

In DNA, the CDR3 is TGTGCCAGCAGTTACGGCCAAGAGCAGTACTTC. Amino acid sequence: CASSYGQEQYF. The V call is TRBV6-6, the J call TRBJ2-7; D not resolved. Deletions cut 2 bases from V and 7 bases from J, with 6 bases between. CDR3 length: 11 residues. In germline, CDR1 is MNHNY, CDR2 SVGAGI (reference sequence).

This rearrangement joins TRBV4-1 to TRBJ2-2; 11 nucleotides line up with TRBD2. Germline CDR1 is MGHRA and CDR2 is YSYEKL. This CDR3 has 17 amino acids. Unmatched junction bases numbered 9, after V lost 5 bases and J lost 4 bases. The CDR3 region is CASSFTSGRRGTGELFF. CDR3 bases: TGCGCCAGCAGCTTTACTAGCGGGAGACGGGGCACCGGGGAGCTGTTTTTT.

The chain recombines TRBV29-1 with TRBJ2-1, with TRBD2 matching 14 bases. The CDR3 has 14 residues. CDR1 is SQVTM, CDR2 ANQGSEA, per germline. V gave up 6 bases and J gave up 9 bases; unmatched junction bases: 7. As DNA, the CDR3 is TGCAGCGTGGGACTAGCGGGAGCTGAGATTGAGCAGTTCTTC. It yields the protein CSVGLAGAEIEQFF.

The chain joins TRBV7-8 to TRBJ2-5; perhaps TRBD2 as D (6 bases). The tail of the sequence fits TRBJ2-7 better, so the J call may be wrong. The CDR3 length is 14 residues. Germline V gives CDR1 SGHVS, CDR2 FQNEAQ. The CDR3 region has the DNA TGTGCCAGCAGCTCGATTAGCGGACACTACGAGCAGTACTTC. Protein sequence: CASSSISGHYEQYF.